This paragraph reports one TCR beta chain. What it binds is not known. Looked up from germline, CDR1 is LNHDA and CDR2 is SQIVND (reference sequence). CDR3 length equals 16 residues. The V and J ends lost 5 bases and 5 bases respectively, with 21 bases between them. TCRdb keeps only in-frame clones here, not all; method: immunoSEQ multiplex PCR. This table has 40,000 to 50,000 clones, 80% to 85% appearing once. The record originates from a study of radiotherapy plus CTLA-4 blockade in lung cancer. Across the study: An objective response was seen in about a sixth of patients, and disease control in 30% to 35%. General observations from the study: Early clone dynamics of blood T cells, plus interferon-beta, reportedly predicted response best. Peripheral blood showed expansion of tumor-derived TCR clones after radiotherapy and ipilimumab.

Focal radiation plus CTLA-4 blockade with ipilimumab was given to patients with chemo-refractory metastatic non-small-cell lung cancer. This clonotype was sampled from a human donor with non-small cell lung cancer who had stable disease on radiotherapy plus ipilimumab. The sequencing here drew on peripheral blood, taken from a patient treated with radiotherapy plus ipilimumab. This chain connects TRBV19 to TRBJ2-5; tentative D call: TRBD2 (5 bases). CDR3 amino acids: CASSLRRRSYVETQYF. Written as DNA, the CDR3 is TGTGCCAGTAGTCTTCGACGGAGGAGTTACGTTGAGACCCAGTACTTC.